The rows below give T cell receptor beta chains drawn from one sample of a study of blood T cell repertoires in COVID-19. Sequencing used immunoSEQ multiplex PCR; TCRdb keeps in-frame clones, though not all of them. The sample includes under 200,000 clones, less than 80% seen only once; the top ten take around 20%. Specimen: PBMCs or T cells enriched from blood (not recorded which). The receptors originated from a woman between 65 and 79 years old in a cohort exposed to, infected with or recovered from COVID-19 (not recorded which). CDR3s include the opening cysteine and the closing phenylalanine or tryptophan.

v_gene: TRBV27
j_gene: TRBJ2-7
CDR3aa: CASRTPGLSYEQYF

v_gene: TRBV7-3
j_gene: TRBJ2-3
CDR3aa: CASSLREYTDTQYF

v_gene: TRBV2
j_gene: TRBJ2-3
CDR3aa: CASSTGRDTQYF

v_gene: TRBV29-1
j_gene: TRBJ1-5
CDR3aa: CSVLWGVNQPQHF

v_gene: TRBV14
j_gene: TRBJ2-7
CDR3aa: CASSQGRTSGSHEQYF

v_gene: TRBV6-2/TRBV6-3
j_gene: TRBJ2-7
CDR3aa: CASSPVLRSSYEQYF

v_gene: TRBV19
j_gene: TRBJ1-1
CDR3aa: CASSRLGQTDTEAFF

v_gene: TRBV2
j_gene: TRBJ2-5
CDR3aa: CASSEAGYQETQYF

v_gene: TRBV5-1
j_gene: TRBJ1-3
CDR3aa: CASSGGQFRSGNTIYF

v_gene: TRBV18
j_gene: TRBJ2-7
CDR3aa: CASSPSGRDNEQYF

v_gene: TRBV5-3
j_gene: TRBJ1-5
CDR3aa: CARSLGTGYGNQPQHF

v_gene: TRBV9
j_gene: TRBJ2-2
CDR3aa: CASSVYPTAGELFF

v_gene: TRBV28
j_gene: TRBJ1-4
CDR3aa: CASSSPGQGNEKLFF

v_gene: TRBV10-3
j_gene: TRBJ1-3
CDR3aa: CATLDSVLSGNTIYF

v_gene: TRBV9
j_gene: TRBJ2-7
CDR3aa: CASSPQAGPLSYEQYF

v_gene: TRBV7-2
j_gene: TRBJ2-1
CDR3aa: CASSTAGRGYNEQFF

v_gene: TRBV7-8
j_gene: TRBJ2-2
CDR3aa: CASSTTGASGRSGELFF

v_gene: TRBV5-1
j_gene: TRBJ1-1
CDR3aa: CASSLEGADTEAFF

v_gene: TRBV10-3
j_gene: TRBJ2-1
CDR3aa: CAISEGAGGPHNEQFF

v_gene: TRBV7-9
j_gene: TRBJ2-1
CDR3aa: CASSPLGYNEQFF

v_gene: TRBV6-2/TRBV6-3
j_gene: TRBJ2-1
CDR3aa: CASSYQLAGGGNEQFF

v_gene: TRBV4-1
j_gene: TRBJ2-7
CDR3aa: CASSQDQVAGRTVWYEQYF

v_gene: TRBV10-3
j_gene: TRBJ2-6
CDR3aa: CAISQVTSGANVLTF

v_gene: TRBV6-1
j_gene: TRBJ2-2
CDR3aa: CASSAQGRTNTGELFF

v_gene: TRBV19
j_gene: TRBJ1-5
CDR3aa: CASSIGEVSQPQHF

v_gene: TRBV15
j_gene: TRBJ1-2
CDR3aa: CATSPGGSIVGYTF

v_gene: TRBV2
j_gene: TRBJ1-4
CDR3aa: CASSDGRYREKLFF

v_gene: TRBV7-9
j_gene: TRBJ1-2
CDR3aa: CASSLGAGADYGYTF

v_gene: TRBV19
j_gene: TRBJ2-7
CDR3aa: CASSPGTGYEQYF

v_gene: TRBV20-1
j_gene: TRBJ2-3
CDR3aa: CSPSGGDTQYF

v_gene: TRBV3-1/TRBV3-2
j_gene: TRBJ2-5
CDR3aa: CASSFGLAGGLGETQYF

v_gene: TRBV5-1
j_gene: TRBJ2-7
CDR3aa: CASSLALQDRGAYEQYF

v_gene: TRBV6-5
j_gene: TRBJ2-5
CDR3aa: CASRRDSQETQYF

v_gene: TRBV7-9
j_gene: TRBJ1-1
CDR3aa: CASSFEIGGSTEAFF

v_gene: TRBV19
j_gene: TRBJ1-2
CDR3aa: CASSTRTGGTTNYGYTF

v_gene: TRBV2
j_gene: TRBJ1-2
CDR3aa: CASRGRDSHGYTF

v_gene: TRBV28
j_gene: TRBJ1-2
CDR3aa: CASSVPGTASYGYTF

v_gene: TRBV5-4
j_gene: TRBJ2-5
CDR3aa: CASSPAPDSQETQYF

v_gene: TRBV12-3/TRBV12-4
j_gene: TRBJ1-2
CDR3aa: CARDRGVRGYTF

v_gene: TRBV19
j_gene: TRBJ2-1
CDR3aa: CASSRLAGIYEQFF

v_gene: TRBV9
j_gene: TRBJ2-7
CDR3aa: CASSVAARAGGAYEQYF

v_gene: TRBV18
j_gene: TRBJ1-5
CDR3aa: CASSPTGQYSNQPQHF

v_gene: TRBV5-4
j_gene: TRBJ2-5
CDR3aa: CASSLYVEETQYF

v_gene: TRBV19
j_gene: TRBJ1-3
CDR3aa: CASRGISGNTIYF

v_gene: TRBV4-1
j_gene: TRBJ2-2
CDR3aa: CASGRSNTGELFF

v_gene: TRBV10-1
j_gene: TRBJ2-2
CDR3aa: CASTSGRLAGELFF

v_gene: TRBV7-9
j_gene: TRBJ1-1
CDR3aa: CASTVQGWNTEAFF

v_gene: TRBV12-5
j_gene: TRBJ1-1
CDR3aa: CASGPLRGGSAFF

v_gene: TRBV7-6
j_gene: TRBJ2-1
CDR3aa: CASSALAASYNEQFF

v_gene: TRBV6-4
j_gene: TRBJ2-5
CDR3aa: CASSDRRKETQYF

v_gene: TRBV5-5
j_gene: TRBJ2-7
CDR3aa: CASSLPGQGNEQYF

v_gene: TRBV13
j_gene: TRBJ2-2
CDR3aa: CASSGQGAGELFF

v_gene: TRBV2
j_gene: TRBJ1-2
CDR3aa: CASKGGYHYGYTF